This entry describes one T cell receptor beta chain. The antigen is unknown. This entry is derived from a study of cytomegalovirus exposure and HLA in healthy donors. The study, taken as a whole, reports: CMV serostatus was the sole immune exposure information available. In vitro data verified a few CMV-associated chains as specific for CMV antigens.

Primers for the PCR totalled 60 Vbeta and 13 Jbeta. Libraries were prepared by immunoSEQ multiplex PCR; TCRdb keeps only in-frame clonotypes and omits some of them. The table lists 200,000 to 250,000 clones, about 72% of them singletons, with over 3.5% in the top ten. There were likely unrecorded immune exposures, though donors were nominally healthy when sampled. J gave up 3 bases and V 4 bases, and 9 bases lay outside the gene matches. The CDR3 is 15 amino acids. In germline, CDR1 is SQVTM, CDR2 ANQGSEA. Sequencing input: PBMCs. This receptor was obtained from a male donor in good health and CMV-seronegative. The gene calls are TRBV29-1 and TRBJ2-3; 8 positions match TRBD1. The CDR3 region has the DNA TGCAGCGTTGCGCCAACAGGGGGTGGAACAGATACGCAGTATTTT. The encoded protein is CSVAPTGGGTDTQYF.